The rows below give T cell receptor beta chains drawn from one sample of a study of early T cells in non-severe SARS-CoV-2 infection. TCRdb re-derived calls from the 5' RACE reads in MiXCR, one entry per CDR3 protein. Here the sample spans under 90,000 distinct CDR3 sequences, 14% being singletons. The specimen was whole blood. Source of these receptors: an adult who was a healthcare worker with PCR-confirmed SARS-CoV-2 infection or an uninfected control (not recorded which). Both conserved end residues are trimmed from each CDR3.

CDR3 protein: AIRGAYNEQF
V gene: TRBV10-3

CDR3 protein: ASSFPGSGANVLT
V gene: TRBV28

CDR3 protein: ASSFPGLVKKETQY
V gene: TRBV28

CDR3 protein: ASSPTMWSGEKLF
V gene: TRBV18

CDR3 protein: ASSPSTGRYEQY
V gene: TRBV28

CDR3 protein: ASSSGQGGYT
V gene: TRBV12-3/TRBV12-4

CDR3 protein: ASSLTPGSGFEQY
V gene: TRBV5-1

CDR3 protein: ASSPRTGFGANVLT
V gene: TRBV11-2

CDR3 protein: ASSLGLLPGNTEAF
V gene: TRBV5-5

CDR3 protein: ASSSPRGFANYGYT
V gene: TRBV28

CDR3 protein: ASSLNEGQPQH
V gene: TRBV3-1

CDR3 protein: SVNTRDSQMNTEAF
V gene: TRBV29-1

CDR3 protein: ASSDRSAGANVLT
V gene: TRBV6-4

CDR3 protein: ASSLYTGGGYGYT
V gene: TRBV7-8

CDR3 protein: ASSFATGNMNTEAF
V gene: TRBV6-2/TRBV6-3

CDR3 protein: SAPVGHSGIYGYT
V gene: TRBV20-1

CDR3 protein: ASSVGGAGTEAF
V gene: TRBV9

CDR3 protein: ASSPYTEAF
V gene: TRBV7-9

CDR3 protein: ASSFRLAGALPSSYNEQF
V gene: TRBV5-1

CDR3 protein: ASSSTGGSTDTQY
V gene: TRBV27

CDR3 protein: ASGPELDTDTQY
V gene: TRBV3-1

CDR3 protein: ASSRFRVSYNEQF
V gene: TRBV3-1

CDR3 protein: ASSRTSGGLRNNEQF
V gene: TRBV10-1

CDR3 protein: ASSLSRVSGANVLT
V gene: TRBV11-2

CDR3 protein: ASSSGVNQPQH
V gene: TRBV5-1

CDR3 protein: ASSPRKNTEAF
V gene: TRBV27

CDR3 protein: ASSFPTGNTEAF
V gene: TRBV7-9

CDR3 protein: ASSYGRNNQPQH
V gene: TRBV6-5

CDR3 protein: ASSPSERGGWEQY
V gene: TRBV21-1

CDR3 protein: ASSFMWEAF
V gene: TRBV12-3/TRBV12-4

CDR3 protein: AWSGAGGNEQF
V gene: TRBV30

CDR3 protein: AIGNEQF
V gene: TRBV10-3

CDR3 protein: ASSPGRPPDYGYT
V gene: TRBV5-4

CDR3 protein: ASRFRTGSNSPLH
V gene: TRBV28

CDR3 protein: ASSPLGEETQY
V gene: TRBV4-1

CDR3 protein: ASSFGTRTGEQY
V gene: TRBV11-2

CDR3 protein: ASSQEAGTVRNIQY
V gene: TRBV3-1

CDR3 protein: ASSLLGVSSYEQY
V gene: TRBV27

CDR3 protein: ASGNARGTSGPNSTDTQY
V gene: TRBV6-2/TRBV6-3

CDR3 protein: ASSYPDRGRRAAEAF
V gene: TRBV6-2/TRBV6-3

CDR3 protein: ASTRIRGNEKLF
V gene: TRBV10-2

CDR3 protein: ATIQLYEQY
V gene: TRBV6-2/TRBV6-3

CDR3 protein: ASRQTGNYGYT
V gene: TRBV5-1

CDR3 protein: ASSRRTALGEAF
V gene: TRBV6-5

CDR3 protein: SARDRSTEAF
V gene: TRBV20-1

CDR3 protein: SVEGSDWTSTDTQY
V gene: TRBV29-1

CDR3 protein: SVPGGARYEQY
V gene: TRBV20-1

CDR3 protein: ASSQGQGSYEQY
V gene: TRBV11-2

CDR3 protein: ASYPSGLTGELF
V gene: TRBV2

CDR3 protein: ASSERVQPQH
V gene: TRBV28

CDR3 protein: ASSQVGARVSRGQF
V gene: TRBV4-1

CDR3 protein: ASSPSQGNGNTIY
V gene: TRBV5-4

CDR3 protein: ASSFRSSPGANVLT
V gene: TRBV7-6

CDR3 protein: ASLPDPTLAKNIQY
V gene: TRBV11-2

CDR3 protein: ASSEGYGTGIRNEQF
V gene: TRBV10-2

CDR3 protein: SAPQEVKLF
V gene: TRBV20-1

CDR3 protein: ASSPSAGGLKNIQY
V gene: TRBV5-1

CDR3 protein: ASSEGQGPEKLF
V gene: TRBV5-6

CDR3 protein: SVRFLDQPQH
V gene: TRBV29-1

CDR3 protein: ASSPTEYSNTGELF
V gene: TRBV5-5